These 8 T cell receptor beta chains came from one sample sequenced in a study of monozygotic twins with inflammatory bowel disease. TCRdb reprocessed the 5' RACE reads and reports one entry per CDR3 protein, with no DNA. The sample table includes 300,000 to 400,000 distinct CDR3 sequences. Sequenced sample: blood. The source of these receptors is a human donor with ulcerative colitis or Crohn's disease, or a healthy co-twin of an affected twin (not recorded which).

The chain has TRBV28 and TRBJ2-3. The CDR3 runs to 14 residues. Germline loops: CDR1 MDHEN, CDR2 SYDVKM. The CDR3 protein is CASNLPGSTDTQYF.

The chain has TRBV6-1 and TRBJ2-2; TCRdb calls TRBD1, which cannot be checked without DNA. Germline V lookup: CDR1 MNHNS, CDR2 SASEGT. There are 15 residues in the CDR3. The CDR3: CASSPDRASTGELFF.

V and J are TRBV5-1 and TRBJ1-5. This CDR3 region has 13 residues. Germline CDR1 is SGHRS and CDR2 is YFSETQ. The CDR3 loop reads CASSLGANQPQHF.

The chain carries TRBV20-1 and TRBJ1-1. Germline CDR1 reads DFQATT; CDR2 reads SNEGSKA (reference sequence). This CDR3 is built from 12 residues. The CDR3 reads CSASARNTEAFF.

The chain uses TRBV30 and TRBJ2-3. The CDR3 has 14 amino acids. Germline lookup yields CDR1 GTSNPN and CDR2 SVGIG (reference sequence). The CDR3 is CAWSVWNPTDTQYF. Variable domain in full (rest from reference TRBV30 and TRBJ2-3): SQTIHQWPATLVQPVGSPLSLECTVEGTSNPNLYWYRQAAGRGLQLLFYSVGIGQISSEVPQNLSASRPQDRQFILSSKKLLLSDSGFYLCAWSVWNPTDTQYFGPGTRLTVL.

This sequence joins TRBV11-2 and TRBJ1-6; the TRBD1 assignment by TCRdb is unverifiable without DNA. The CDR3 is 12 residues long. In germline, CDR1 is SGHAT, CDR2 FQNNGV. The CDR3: CASNLGDSPLHF.

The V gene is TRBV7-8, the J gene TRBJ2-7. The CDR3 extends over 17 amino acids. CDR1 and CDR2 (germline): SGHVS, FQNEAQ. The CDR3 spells CASSLGTVFGVGDEQYF. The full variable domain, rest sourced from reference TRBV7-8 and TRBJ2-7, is GAGVSQSPRYKVAKRGQDVALRCDPISGHVSLFWYQQALGQGPEFLTYFQNEAQLDKSGLPSDRFFAERPEGSVSTLKIQRTQQEDSAVYLCASSLGTVFGVGDEQYFGPGTRLTVT.

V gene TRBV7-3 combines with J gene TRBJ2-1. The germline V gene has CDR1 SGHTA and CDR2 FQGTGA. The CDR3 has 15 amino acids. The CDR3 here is CASSRFGPPYNEQFF. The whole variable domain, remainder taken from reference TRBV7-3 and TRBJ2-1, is GAGVSQTPSNKVTEKGKYVELRCDPISGHTALYWYRQSLGQGPEFLIYFQGTGAADDSGLPNDRFFAVRPEGSVSTLKIQRTERGDSAVYLCASSRFGPPYNEQFFGPGTRLTVL.